Listed below are T cell receptor beta chains from one sample, sequenced in a study of cytomegalovirus exposure and HLA in healthy donors. Only in-frame clones appear in the TCRdb table, and some are missing; sequencing was by immunoSEQ multiplex PCR. The sample yields 65,000 to 75,000 clones, roughly 95% seen once. Sequences were obtained from PBMCs. These receptors came from a woman between 18 and 29 years old in good health and CMV-seropositive. CDR3s include the opening cysteine and the closing phenylalanine or tryptophan. The D gene is left open where the match is weak. Some rows have no size entry. The others give once, few or many, or a class for an expanded clone.

v_call	j_call	clone_size	d_call	cdr3_aa	cdr3_nt
TRBV2	TRBJ1-5	NA	NA	CASSDRGTNQPQHF	TGTGCCAGCAGTGACAGGGGAACAAATCAGCCCCAGCATTTT
TRBV5-4	TRBJ1-2	NA	NA	CASSTGGQPYGYTF	TGTGCCAGCAGCACGGGGGGACAACCCTATGGCTACACCTTC
TRBV30	TRBJ1-3	NA	NA	CAWSAQYSGNTIYF	TGTGCCTGGAGCGCCCAGTACTCTGGAAACACCATATATTTT
TRBV5-1	TRBJ2-5	NA	NA	CASSLGKRSQETQYF	TGCGCCAGCAGCTTGGGAAAGAGAAGCCAAGAGACCCAGTACTTC
TRBV2	TRBJ2-7	NA	TRBD1	CASANPTGGNSRGESYEQYF	TGTGCCAGCGCGAATCCTACAGGGGGAAATAGCAGGGGAGAGTCCTACGAGCAGTACTTC
TRBV6-5	TRBJ2-2	NA	TRBD1	CASSYSRGQGAGELFF	TGTGCCAGCAGTTACTCGAGGGGACAGGGGGCCGGGGAGCTGTTTTTT
TRBV7-9	TRBJ2-7	NA	NA	CASSTRTAQSGEQYF	TGTGCCAGCAGCACCCGGACAGCACAGTCCGGCGAGCAGTACTTC
TRBV5-6	TRBJ2-1	NA	TRBD2	CASSITSGNNNEQFF	TGTGCCAGCAGCATTACTAGCGGGAACAACAATGAGCAGTTCTTC
TRBV27	TRBJ1-2	NA	NA	CASSLSGRGYGYTF	TGTGCCAGCAGTTTATCGGGCAGGGGCTATGGCTACACCTTC
TRBV7-8	TRBJ1-1	NA	TRBD1	CASSRGQGASNTEAFF	TGTGCCAGCAGCCGGGGACAGGGGGCCTCTAACACTGAAGCTTTCTTT
TRBV4-2	TRBJ1-1	once	TRBD1	CASSQDRTGGYLVTEAFF	TGTGCCAGCAGCCAAGATCGGACAGGGGGCTATTTGGTCACTGAAGCTTTCTTT
TRBV6-5	TRBJ2-1	NA	NA	CASSKEGGGLNEQFF	TGTGCCAGCAGCAAGGAAGGGGGAGGGTTGAATGAGCAGTTCTTC
TRBV28	TRBJ2-3	NA	TRBD2	CASRPLGLAGDASTDTQYF	TGTGCCAGCAGACCCCTTGGACTAGCGGGGGACGCTAGCACAGATACGCAGTATTTT
TRBV25-1	TRBJ2-1	NA	TRBD2	CASSAGLAGEIPYNEQFF	TGTGCCAGCAGCGCGGGACTAGCGGGAGAGATTCCCTACAATGAGCAGTTCTTC
TRBV4-1	TRBJ2-1	NA	NA	CASSQAGFDNEQFF	TGCGCCAGCAGCCAGGCAGGGTTTGACAATGAGCAGTTCTTC
TRBV6-5	TRBJ2-7	NA	TRBD2	CASSYAAGGNSYEQYF	TGTGCCAGCAGTTACGCAGCGGGAGGCAACTCCTACGAGCAGTACTTC
TRBV6-5	TRBJ2-2	NA	NA	CASRGSLVGTGELFF	TGTGCCAGCAGGGGGTCACTAGTCGGAACCGGGGAGCTGTTTTTT
TRBV6-6	TRBJ2-7	NA	TRBD1	CASSHQTGTVEQYF	TGTGCCAGCAGTCACCAGACAGGGACCGTCGAGCAGTACTTC
TRBV7-6	TRBJ2-3	NA	NA	CASSLRSSGTDTQYF	TGTGCCAGCAGCCTGAGGAGTAGTGGCACAGATACGCAGTATTTT
TRBV6-1	TRBJ2-7	NA	TRBD1	CASSAWTGNEQYF	TGTGCCAGCAGTGCGTGGACAGGGAACGAGCAGTACTTC
TRBV7-8	TRBJ1-1	once	TRBD1	CASSLRGDRADTEAFF	TGTGCCAGCAGCTTAAGAGGGGACAGGGCCGACACTGAAGCTTTCTTT
TRBV6-6	TRBJ2-7	NA	NA	CASSDEGGSSYEQYF	TGTGCCAGCAGTGACGAGGGCGGGTCTTCCTACGAGCAGTACTTC
TRBV6-6	TRBJ1-1	NA	NA	CASSYGRTEAFF	TGTGCCAGCAGTTACGGGAGGACTGAAGCTTTCTTT
TRBV7-2	TRBJ2-5	NA	NA	CASRRGGVGETQYF	TGTGCCAGCAGGAGAGGCGGGGTGGGGGAGACCCAGTACTTC
TRBV28	TRBJ1-2	NA	NA	CASRPGTGKNYGYTF	TGTGCCAGCAGGCCTGGCACAGGTAAGAACTATGGCTACACCTTC
TRBV2	TRBJ2-7	NA	TRBD2	CASSRGRGAESYEQYF	TGTGCCAGCAGCCGGGGGAGGGGAGCGGAATCCTACGAGCAGTACTTC
TRBV28	TRBJ1-4	NA	NA	CASSFPWGLGEKLFF	TGTGCCAGCAGTTTCCCGTGGGGGCTGGGTGAAAAACTGTTTTTT
TRBV14	TRBJ2-1	once	TRBD2	CASSLRLAGGRRTYNEQFF	TGTGCCAGCAGCCTCAGACTAGCGGGAGGGCGCCGGACCTACAATGAGCAGTTCTTC
TRBV29-1	TRBJ1-1	NA	NA	CSVQAFEAFF	TGCAGCGTACAGGCGTTTGAAGCTTTCTTT
TRBV28	TRBJ2-1	NA	NA	CASTRGGSYNEQFF	TGTGCCAGCACACGAGGGGGCTCCTACAATGAGCAGTTCTTC
TRBV9	TRBJ2-5	NA	NA	CASSVDPGVRETQYF	TGTGCCAGCAGCGTAGACCCGGGTGTACGGGAGACCCAGTACTTC
TRBV5-1	TRBJ2-7	NA	NA	CASSHWRQQTYEQYF	TGCGCCAGCAGCCATTGGAGGCAGCAGACCTACGAGCAGTACTTC
TRBV6-1	TRBJ2-2	few	NA	CASSEVVGGTGELFF	TGTGCCAGCAGTGAAGTCGTTGGAGGGACCGGGGAGCTGTTTTTT
TRBV27	TRBJ2-1	few	TRBD1	CASSLSQGYNNEQFF	TGTGCCAGCAGTTTATCACAGGGGTATAACAATGAGCAGTTCTTC
TRBV5-6	TRBJ2-7	NA	TRBD2	CASSPSTSGSEQYF	TGTGCCAGCAGCCCGTCGACTAGCGGGAGCGAGCAGTACTTC
TRBV15	TRBJ2-7	NA	TRBD2	CATSRQTLAGGRYEQYF	TGTGCCACCAGCAGGCAAACTCTAGCGGGAGGTCGATACGAGCAGTACTTC
TRBV18	TRBJ2-2	NA	NA	CASSPPELVSGELFF	TGTGCCAGCTCACCACCCGAACTAGTCTCCGGGGAGCTGTTTTTT
TRBV28	TRBJ2-7	NA	TRBD2	CASRNSGRVNEQYF	TGTGCCAGCAGAAATAGCGGGAGAGTTAACGAGCAGTACTTC
TRBV18	TRBJ1-5	NA	TRBD1	CASSFGQGNQPQHF	TGTGCCAGCTCATTCGGACAGGGTAATCAGCCCCAGCATTTT
TRBV7-9	TRBJ2-1	NA	TRBD2	CASSLGGLAGNEQFF	TGTGCCAGCAGCTTAGGAGGACTAGCGGGCAATGAGCAGTTCTTC
TRBV7-9	TRBJ2-3	NA	NA	CASGPTDTQYF	TGTGCCAGCGGCCCAACAGATACGCAGTATTTT
TRBV19	TRBJ2-1	NA	TRBD2	CATAILAGADEQFF	TGTGCCACCGCCATCCTAGCGGGAGCGGATGAGCAGTTCTTC
TRBV25-1	TRBJ2-3	NA	NA	CASSVGSGPTSTDTQYF	TGTGCCAGCAGTGTAGGTAGCGGTCCAACTAGCACAGATACGCAGTATTTT